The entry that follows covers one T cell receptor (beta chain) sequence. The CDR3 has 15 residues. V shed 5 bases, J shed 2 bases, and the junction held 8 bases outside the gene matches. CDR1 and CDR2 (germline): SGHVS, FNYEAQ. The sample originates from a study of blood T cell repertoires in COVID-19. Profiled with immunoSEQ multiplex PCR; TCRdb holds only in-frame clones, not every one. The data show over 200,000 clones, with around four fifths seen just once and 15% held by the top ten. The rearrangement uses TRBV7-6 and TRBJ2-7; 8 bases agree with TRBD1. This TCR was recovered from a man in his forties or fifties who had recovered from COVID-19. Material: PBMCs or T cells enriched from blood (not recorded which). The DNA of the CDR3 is TGTGCCAGCAGCCCAACCCACAGGGGGGCCTACGAGCAGTACTTC. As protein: CASSPTHRGAYEQYF.